This entry features one T cell receptor beta chain sequence. Its antigen is unidentified. The sample originates from a study of T cell responses to AZD1222 COVID-19 vaccine. Germline trimming cut 2 bases from V and 5 bases from J; bases unmatched to any gene: 4. CDR1 is KGHSH, CDR2 LQKENI, per germline. This CDR3 spans 16 amino acids. This table comes from immunoSEQ multiplex PCR, and its TCRdb copy is limited to in-frame clones, with some not included. The data contain 150,000 or so clones, roughly nine tenths of them singletons. Study findings and constraints: Spike-specific TCR breadth and depth went up after people got two AZD1222 doses. Spike as a whole was targeted by vaccine-associated CD4 TCRs, dominant at 160-218 and 743-854.

This sequence was found in an adult in good health. V usage is TRBV18 and J usage is TRBJ2-1; 12 positions agree with TRBD2. The starting material was peripheral blood, obtained on day 0 of AZD1222 vaccination. CDR3 coding DNA: TGTGCCAGCTCACCAGGAGCTAGCGGGGGGGACAATGAGCAGTTCTTC. This codes for CASSPGASGGDNEQFF.